These 31 T cell receptor beta chains share one sample of origin, sequenced in a study of response to subunit inactivated influenza vaccine. One entry per CDR3 protein results from TCRdb running MiXCR on the RT-PCR reads. The data hold 710,000 or so distinct CDR3 sequences, with 15% to 18% observed a single time. The sequences come from PBMCs from blood, collected 11 to 12 days after vaccination. These receptor sequences come from a man aged 50 to 60 who received an inactivated influenza vaccine.

The chain recombines TRBV9 with TRBJ2-7, with 9 bases fitting TRBD2. The germline V gene encodes CDR1 SGDLS and CDR2 YYNGEE. The length of the CDR3 is 15 residues. The trim removed 0 bases at V and 0 bases at J, leaving 1 base unmatched. The CDR3 region has the DNA TGTGCCAGCAGCGTAGCTAGCGGGGTCTCCTACGAGCAGTACTTC. It specifies CASSVASGVSYEQYF.

This clonotype was picked up a small number of times. The chain uses TRBV30 and TRBJ2-5, with a weak D call TRBD2 (6 bases). Trimming took off 0 bases at V and 1 base at J, with 12 bases between the two ends. Germline V gene data show CDR1 as GTSNPN and CDR2 as SVGIG (reference sequence). This CDR3 contains 15 residues. Written as DNA, the CDR3 is TGTGCCTGGAGTGTAGTGGAGGGCGGCCAAGAGACCCAGTACTTC. This encodes CAWSVVEGGQETQYF. The entire variable domain, with the rest obtained from reference TRBV30 and TRBJ2-5, is as follows: SQTIHQWPATLVQPVGSPLSLECTVEGTSNPNLYWYRQAAGRGLQLLFYSVGIGQISSEVPQNLSASRPQDRQFILSSKKLLLSDSGFYLCAWSVVEGGQETQYFGPGTRLLVL.

This clonotype was picked up many times. This chain links TRBV5-1 with TRBJ2-2, with 8 bases aligning to TRBD2. V trimming: 0 bases; J trimming: 6 bases; junction bases outside the gene matches: 4. Germline V gene data show CDR1 as SGHRS and CDR2 as YFSETQ. The CDR3 runs to 15 residues. CDR3 amino acids: CASSLARGAAGELFF. The CDR3 DNA reads TGCGCCAGCAGCTTGGCGCGGGGGGCCGCCGGGGAGCTGTTTTTT. The variable domain in full, with the rest retrieved from reference TRBV5-1 and TRBJ2-2, is KAGVTQTPRYLIKTRGQQVTLSCSPISGHRSVSWYQQTPGQGLQFLFEYFSETQRNKGNFPGRFSGRQFSNSRSEMNVSTLELGDSALYLCASSLARGAAGELFFGEGSRLTVL.

This chain links TRBV21-1 with TRBJ2-1; TRBD1 reflects the table's D call only, with no check against the DNA. TRBV21-1 is tagged as a pseudogene. The CDR3 runs to 15 residues. In nucleotides, the CDR3 is TGTGCCAGCAGCCTGGGACAGGGGGCCGTAAATGAGCAGTTCTTC. Residues: CASSLGQGAVNEQFF.

The chain is built from TRBV12-3 or TRBV12-4 and TRBJ1-1, with a possible D match to TRBD1 (5 bases). This CDR3 is built from 13 residues. Trimming stripped 9 bases from V and 4 bases from J, with 15 bases between. CDR3 residues: CASRLGLLTEAFF. The CDR3 DNA reads TGTGCCAGTAGATTGGGGCTTCTCACTGAAGCTTTCTTT.

V and J are TRBV19 and TRBJ1-1; the D gene is possibly TRBD1 (5 bases). V gave up 6 bases and J gave up 1 base, with 9 bases separating them. The CDR3 extends over 13 amino acids. Germline V gene data show CDR1 as LNHDA and CDR2 as SQIVND (reference sequence). CDR3 loop: CASRTGRNTEAFF. CDR3 DNA sequence: TGTGCCAGTAGAACGGGACGGAACACTGAAGCTTTCTTT.

Ten or more counts support this clonotype. The rearrangement uses TRBV9 and TRBJ2-3; 10 bases map to TRBD1. Losses at the gene ends were 4 bases for V and 2 bases for J; bases not matched to a gene: 7. The CDR3 has 16 residues. Germline values: CDR1 SGDLS, CDR2 YYNGEE. The CDR3 reads CASSSRGQGFTDTQYF. The CDR3 DNA follows: TGTGCCAGCAGCTCTCGGGGACAGGGGTTCACAGATACGCAGTATTTT. Filled out from reference TRBV9 and TRBJ2-3, the complete variable domain reads DSGVTQTPKHLITATGQRVTLRCSPRSGDLSVYWYQQSLDQGLQFLIQYYNGEERAKGNILERFSAQQFPDLHSELNLSSLELGDSALYFCASSSRGQGFTDTQYFGPGTRLTVL.

The rearrangement links TRBV7-2 to TRBJ2-2, with D perhaps matching TRBD1 (6 bases). The CDR3 spans 14 residues. CDR1 SGHTA and CDR2 FQGNSA come from the germline V gene. Trimming stripped 4 bases from V and 4 bases from J, with 10 bases between. The CDR3 region has the DNA TGTGCCAGCAGCTACACAGGGTTCACCGGGGAGCTGTTTTTT. Amino acid sequence: CASSYTGFTGELFF.

The table lists this clonotype with a few counts. The J gene is TRBJ1-4, the V gene TRBV4-2; perhaps TRBD1 as D (5 bases). Germline V lookup: CDR1 LGHNA, CDR2 YNFKEQ. V dropped 0 bases and J dropped 9 bases, with 11 bases sitting between them. The CDR3 loop spans 14 amino acids. CDR3 in amino acids: CASSQDFREKKLFF. The CDR3 DNA sequence: TGTGCCAGCAGCCAAGATTTCAGGGAGAAAAAACTGTTTTTT.

V gene TRBV2 combines with J gene TRBJ2-7; TRBD1 might be the D (6 bases). The length of the CDR3 is 14 residues. CDR1 and CDR2 (germline): SNHLY, FYNNEI. The V gene lost 7 bases and the J gene lost 0 bases, with 13 bases spanning the gap. Written as DNA, the CDR3 is TGTGCCAGCACGGACAGATCTCCCTCCTACGAGCAGTACTTC. Residues: CASTDRSPSYEQYF.

This clonotype was seen more than once but under ten times. J is TRBJ2-1 and V is TRBV5-5, with 11 nucleotides matching TRBD2. There are 17 residues in the CDR3. The germline gives CDR1 SGHKS, CDR2 YYEKEE (reference sequence). With 0 bases clipped from V and 3 bases from J, the junction kept 5 bases outside the gene matches. The CDR3 nucleotides read TGTGCCAGCAGCTTGGCGCTAGCGGGGGGAGTCTACAATGAGCAGTTCTTC. Its protein is CASSLALAGGVYNEQFF.

V gene TRBV29-1 combines with J gene TRBJ1-2; TRBD1 matches at 9 bases. The length of the CDR3 is 11 residues. Trimming at V came to 7 bases and at J to 7 bases, leaving 4 bases not matched to a gene. From germline, CDR1 is SQVTM and CDR2 ANQGSEA. The CDR3 sequence: CSDRQGGGYTF. CDR3 DNA: TGCAGCGACCGACAGGGGGGTGGCTACACCTTC.

The gene calls are TRBV3-1 and TRBJ2-5; possibly TRBD2 for D (6 bases). Trimming cost V 1 base and J 5 bases, with 14 bases left between them. Germline V lookup: CDR1 LGHDT, CDR2 YNNKEL (reference sequence). The CDR3 is 15 amino acids. The CDR3 is CASSQVRLVSETQYF. The CDR3 DNA is TGTGCCAGCAGCCAAGTCCGACTAGTTTCGGAGACCCAGTACTTC.

This clonotype was detected ten times or more. This sequence joins TRBV7-2 and TRBJ2-7; 11 bases are shared with TRBD2. The germline V gene encodes CDR1 SGHTA and CDR2 FQGNSA. The CDR3 totals 17 residues. Trimming cost V 5 bases and J 2 bases; bases outside gene matches: 11. In nucleotides, the CDR3 is TGTGCCAGCAGCATAGGCCCCGGGACTAGCGGAACCTACGAGCAGTACTTC. Its protein product is CASSIGPGTSGTYEQYF.

This clonotype was recorded a few times. Here the CDR3 reads CASPPSGRSYEQYF. The CDR3 DNA is TGTGCCAGCCCACCGAGCGGGAGGTCCTACGAGCAGTACTTC. The chain carries TRBV28 and TRBJ2-7; 9 bases line up with TRBD2. The CDR3 runs to 14 residues. Trimming removed 8 bases from V and 1 base from J; junction bases left unmatched: 6. Per germline, CDR1 MDHEN and CDR2 SYDVKM.

The sample holds many counts of this clonotype. J is TRBJ2-7 and V is TRBV6-2 or TRBV6-3; D remains ambiguous. Deletions cut 6 bases from V and 1 base from J, with 16 bases between. CDR1 and CDR2 (germline): MNHEY, SVGEGT. CDR3 length: 15 residues. Written as DNA, the CDR3 is TGTGCCAGCAGCATACTGGGTGGCCAATCCTACGAGCAGTACTTC. Translated: CASSILGGQSYEQYF.

This clonotype has only a few counts. The chain links TRBV24-1 to TRBJ2-2; D is ambiguous. The CDR3 contains 13 residues. V was pared by 8 bases and J by 9 bases, with 15 bases between. Germline V gene lookup returns CDR1 KGHDR and CDR2 SFDVKD. The CDR3 nucleotides read TGTGCCACCACCTCTCTCTGGGGAAGGGAGCTGTTTTTT. This encodes CATTSLWGRELFF.

This clonotype was counted only a few times. The chain is built from TRBV5-4 and TRBJ2-5; maybe TRBD2 (6 bases). Trimming left V 2 bases short and J 4 bases short, with 12 bases between. CDR3 length equals 14 residues. CDR1 SGHNT and CDR2 YYREEE come from the germline V gene (reference sequence). The CDR3 region is CASSFGGARETQYF. CDR3 bases: TGTGCCAGCAGCTTTGGAGGGGCCAGAGAGACCCAGTACTTC.

Ten or more counts support this clonotype. This chain connects TRBV18 to TRBJ2-7; D is possibly TRBD1 (6 bases). The CDR3 covers 14 residues. Germline V CDR1 and CDR2: KGHSH, LQKENI. Trimming removed 0 bases from V and 3 bases from J, with 9 bases in between. The CDR3 sequence: CASSPPTGYYEQYF. CDR3 nucleotide sequence: TGTGCCAGCTCACCACCCACAGGGTACTACGAGCAGTACTTC.

This sequence joins TRBV4-3 and TRBJ1-2; no clear D gene. The CDR3 totals 15 residues. Trimming pared 0 bases from V and 0 bases from J, leaving 8 bases between. Germline V gives CDR1 LGHNA, CDR2 YSLEER. The CDR3 sequence is CASSQEGRPNYGYTF. The CDR3 DNA reads as TGCGCCAGCAGCCAAGAGGGTAGACCTAACTATGGCTACACCTTC.

The V and J genes are TRBV10-3 and TRBJ2-7; D is possibly TRBD1 or TRBD2 (5 bases each). Germline V gene sequence: CDR1 ENHRY, CDR2 SYGVKD. Trimming left V 2 bases short and J 2 bases short, with 16 bases between. This CDR3 contains 16 residues. This CDR3 is CAISEDPGRGPYEQYF. The CDR3 DNA sequence: TGTGCCATCAGTGAGGACCCAGGACGGGGACCCTACGAGCAGTACTTC.

This clonotype has only a few counts. The chain's CDR3 is CASSLAGPSSYNEQFF. The CDR3 DNA follows: TGTGCCAGCAGCTTAGCGGGGCCTAGCTCCTACAATGAGCAGTTCTTC. V and J are TRBV7-9 and TRBJ2-1; D is possibly TRBD1 (5 bases). Germline CDR1 is SEHNR and CDR2 is FQNEAQ (reference sequence). V was clipped by 0 bases and J by 0 bases, with 9 bases between them. The CDR3 has 16 amino acids.

V and J are TRBV9 and TRBJ2-7; tentatively, D is TRBD2 (5 bases). CDR1 and CDR2 (germline): SGDLS, YYNGEE. There are 14 residues in the CDR3. Trimming pared 1 base from V and 2 bases from J, leaving 10 bases between. CDR3 in amino acids: CASSVQDFPYEQYF. CDR3 coding DNA: TGTGCCAGCAGCGTACAGGACTTCCCCTACGAGCAGTACTTC. Complete variable domain (other parts from reference TRBV9 and TRBJ2-7): DSGVTQTPKHLITATGQRVTLRCSPRSGDLSVYWYQQSLDQGLQFLIQYYNGEERAKGNILERFSAQQFPDLHSELNLSSLELGDSALYFCASSVQDFPYEQYFGPGTRLTVT.

This clonotype was detected only a few times. The chain has TRBV9 and TRBJ2-7; D is possibly TRBD2 (5 bases). Deletions cut 0 bases from V and 5 bases from J, with 12 bases between. In germline, CDR1 is SGDLS, CDR2 YYNGEE. The CDR3 runs to 14 residues. The DNA of the CDR3 is TGTGCCAGCAGCGTAGCAGGAGGCATCCACGAGCAGTACTTC. Its translation is CASSVAGGIHEQYF.

V gene TRBV29-1 combines with J gene TRBJ2-2; 10 bases agree with TRBD2. This CDR3 contains 16 residues. Germline CDR1 and CDR2: SQVTM and ANQGSEA. Losses at the gene ends were 7 bases for V and 7 bases for J; bases not matched to a gene: 15. The CDR3 DNA follows: TGCAGCGCCACGATCCCTAGCGGGAGTTGGGGCGGGGAGCTGTTTTTT. Encoded protein: CSATIPSGSWGGELFF.

This clonotype was counted many times. The CDR3 region has the DNA TGTGCCAGCAGTTTGCGGATTAATCAGCCCCAGCATTTT. Residues: CASSLRINQPQHF. The chain joins TRBV12-3 or TRBV12-4 to TRBJ1-5, with unresolved D. This CDR3 is 13 amino acids long. Trimming took 3 bases from V and 4 from J, leaving 7 bases between them.

This rearrangement joins TRBV6-2 or TRBV6-3 to TRBJ2-3; maybe TRBD1 (5 bases). Trimming took off 5 bases at V and 2 bases at J, with 14 bases between the two ends. This CDR3 has 15 amino acids. Germline CDR1 reads MNHEY; CDR2 reads SVGEGT. The CDR3 here is CASSTTALNTDTQYF. CDR3 coding DNA: TGTGCCAGCAGTACGACAGCGCTTAACACAGATACGCAGTATTTT.

The chain employs TRBV20-1 and TRBJ1-2; D is unclear. Between the trimmed V and J ends, which lost 4 bases and 6 bases, there was a span of 15 bases. Germline V lookup: CDR1 DFQATT, CDR2 SNEGSKA (reference sequence). This CDR3 spans 13 amino acids. For the CDR3, the DNA is TGCAGTGCTAATCATCCGGGAACGGATGGCTACACCTTC. This codes for CSANHPGTDGYTF.

This clonotype was counted a few times. The V gene is TRBV6-1, the J gene TRBJ2-5; the match to TRBD2 covers 14 bases. Germline values: CDR1 MNHNS, CDR2 SASEGT. The CDR3 runs to 15 residues. V was pared by 6 bases and J by 6 bases, with 6 bases of the junction left unmatched. The CDR3 loop is CASSLTSGGGKTQYF. The CDR3, as DNA: TGTGCCAGCAGCCTGACTAGCGGGGGGGGAAAGACCCAGTACTTC.

This clonotype was counted between two and nine times. The gene calls are TRBV29-1 and TRBJ2-5; the D gene is possibly TRBD2 (6 bases). Germline assignment: CDR1 SQVTM and CDR2 ANQGSEA. This CDR3 contains 15 residues. Trimming took off 1 base at V and 0 bases at J, with 12 bases between the two ends. Written as DNA, the CDR3 is TGCAGCGTTGAAGTAGCGGACTACAACCAAGAGACCCAGTACTTC. Its translation: CSVEVADYNQETQYF.

The CDR3 spells CASSPWTSSGANVLTF. The CDR3 region has the DNA TGTGCCAGCAGTCCTTGGACTAGCTCTGGGGCCAACGTCCTGACTTTC. This chain connects TRBV27 to TRBJ2-6; TRBD2 matches 7 bases. The junction had 4 bases not matched to a gene; V was cut back by 5 bases and J by 0 bases. Germline lookup yields CDR1 MNHEY and CDR2 SMNVEV (reference sequence). This CDR3 spans 16 amino acids.